This T cell receptor (beta chain) was captured in a study of blood T cell repertoires in COVID-19. Study as a whole: The United States, Italy and Spain were the sources of the acute and convalescent COVID-19 samples.

CDR3 length: 16 amino acids. V gave up 4 bases and J gave up 1 base; unmatched junction bases: 8. Germline V gene sequence: CDR1 SGHNT, CDR2 YYREEE (reference sequence). TCRdb's table, derived via immunoSEQ multiplex PCR, lists solely in-frame clones and lacks some. The table shows a few hundred thousand clones, with around 90% occurring only once. The receptor was derived from a man aged 18 to 35 who had recovered from COVID-19. The sample was PBMCs or T cells enriched from blood (not recorded which). V and J are TRBV5-4 and TRBJ2-5, with 9 bases matching TRBD2. CDR3 DNA sequence: TGTGCCAGCAGCCCGGCCGGGACTAGCCCCCAAGAGACCCAGTACTTC. As protein: CASSPAGTSPQETQYF.